The 17 T cell receptor beta chains below come from one sample, sequenced in a study of cytomegalovirus exposure and HLA in healthy donors. The PCR employed 60 Vbeta primers together with 13 Jbeta primers. Produced via immunoSEQ multiplex PCR; TCRdb's table is partial and in-frame only. The table shows approximately 190,000 clones, with about 83% occurring only once. Material for sequencing was PBMCs. These receptors came from a man aged 35 to 55 in good health and CMV-seropositive.

The chain recombines TRBV27 with TRBJ2-6; 7 bases line up with TRBD1. CDR1 and CDR2 from the germline V gene are MNHEY and SMNVEV (reference sequence). V gave up 5 bases and J gave up 3 bases; unmatched junction bases: 4. This CDR3 is built from 15 residues. The CDR3 sequence: CASSKQGNGANVLTF. As DNA, the CDR3 is TGTGCCAGCAGTAAACAGGGGAATGGGGCCAACGTCCTGACTTTC.

The chain is built from TRBV5-4 and TRBJ2-7; D remains ambiguous. This CDR3 region has 15 residues. Germline values: CDR1 SGHNT, CDR2 YYREEE (reference sequence). V shed 2 bases and J shed 3 bases, with 15 bases lying between them. The CDR3 here is CASSFGSARNYEQYF. CDR3 bases: TGTGCCAGCAGCTTTGGAAGCGCACGGAACTACGAGCAGTACTTC.

The V and J genes are TRBV9 and TRBJ2-7, with 7 bases aligning to TRBD1. Germline-derived CDR1 and CDR2 are SGDLS and YYNGEE. The CDR3 loop spans 14 amino acids. J was trimmed by 1 base and V by 5 bases; bases with no gene match: 6. The CDR3 reads CASSVQGVSYEQYF. CDR3 DNA: TGTGCCAGCAGTGTCCAGGGGGTATCCTACGAGCAGTACTTC.

V and J are TRBV12-5 and TRBJ2-1; D is perhaps TRBD1 (6 bases). V was shortened by 2 bases and J by 5 bases, with 7 bases between the two germline ends. Looked up from germline, CDR1 is LGHNT and CDR2 is FRNRAP. The CDR3 runs 13 residues. The CDR3 DNA reads as TGTGCTAGTGGTTTGAACAGGGACAATGAGCAGTTCTTC. Protein: CASGLNRDNEQFF.

The rearrangement links TRBV6-1 to TRBJ2-1; 8 nucleotides line up with TRBD2. Germline CDR1 and CDR2: MNHNS and SASEGT. The V gene end was trimmed by 4 bases and the J gene end by 6 bases; junction bases not matched to a gene: 5. This CDR3 is 14 amino acids long. CDR3: CASSGPTSANEQFF. The CDR3 DNA reads TGTGCCAGCAGTGGCCCGACTAGCGCCAATGAGCAGTTCTTC.

The rearrangement uses TRBV11-3 and TRBJ2-5; D might be TRBD2 (6 bases). V was clipped by 1 base and J by 7 bases, with 13 bases between them. This CDR3 comprises 14 residues. Germline CDR1 and CDR2: SGHNT and YENEEA. Here the CDR3 DNA reads TGTGCCAGCAGCTTAGGGGAGGCAGTTGCGACCCAGTACTTC. Its protein product is CASSLGEAVATQYF.

A few counts support this clone. This chain connects TRBV19 to TRBJ2-1, with TRBD2 matching 11 bases. This CDR3 has 16 amino acids. Trimming removed 3 bases from V and 6 bases from J; junction bases left unmatched: 7. From germline, CDR1 is LNHDA and CDR2 SQIVND (reference sequence). In DNA form, the CDR3 reads TGTGCCAGTAGTATCTCAACGCTAGCGGGAGGCAATGAGCAGTTCTTC. It codes for CASSISTLAGGNEQFF.

V and J are TRBV5-8 and TRBJ1-4; D remains ambiguous. The CDR3 totals 15 residues. Trimming shortened V by 5 bases and J by 3 bases, and 14 bases separated the two germline ends. The germline V gene encodes CDR1 SGHTS and CDR2 YDEGEE. CDR3 amino acids: CASRVEVAANEKLFF. CDR3 coding DNA: TGTGCCAGCAGAGTAGAGGTCGCGGCTAATGAAAAACTGTTTTTT.

The V call is TRBV27, the J call TRBJ2-7, with TRBD1 matching 11 bases. CDR1 MNHEY and CDR2 SMNVEV come from the germline V gene (reference sequence). This CDR3 has 16 amino acids. Trimming took 6 bases from V and 3 from J; bases not matched to a gene: 10. The chain's CDR3 is CASRPDRGPGGYEQYF. CDR3 DNA sequence: TGTGCCAGCAGACCGGACAGGGGGCCGGGAGGCTACGAGCAGTACTTC.

V usage is TRBV4-1 and J usage is TRBJ1-2; 7 bases agree with TRBD1. J was trimmed by 4 bases and V by 2 bases; bases with no gene match: 10. The CDR3 extends over 16 amino acids. The germline CDR1 and CDR2 sequences are MGHRA and YSYEKL. The CDR3 spells CASSQTPPGGIYGYTF. The CDR3 DNA reads as TGCGCCAGCAGCCAAACACCCCCAGGGGGTATCTATGGCTACACCTTC.

The chain is built from TRBV27 and TRBJ2-2, with 11 bases matching TRBD1. The CDR3 extends over 14 amino acids. Germline V gene sequence: CDR1 MNHEY, CDR2 SMNVEV (reference sequence). V lost 10 bases and J lost 6; bases outside the gene matches: 7. DNA of the CDR3: TGTGCCACTAAGAGGACAGGGGGCCCCGGGGAGCTGTTTTTT. Protein: CATKRTGGPGELFF.

A few counts support this clone. The V call is TRBV2, the J call TRBJ2-7, with D maybe TRBD1 (6 bases). The ends were cut back, 7 bases at V and 4 bases at J, with 14 bases in the middle. Germline V lookup: CDR1 SNHLY, CDR2 FYNNEI. CDR3 length: 13 amino acids. The CDR3 spells CASTGGQGYEQYF. CDR3 DNA sequence: TGTGCCAGCACCGGCGGGCAGGGGTACGAGCAGTACTTC.

The rearrangement links TRBV5-6 to TRBJ1-6, with TRBD1 identical over 9 bases. Germline CDR1 SGHDT, CDR2 YYEEEE. The V and J ends lost 2 bases and 10 bases, in that order; junction bases with no gene match: 7. The CDR3 is made up of 15 amino acids. The CDR3 DNA reads as TGTGCCAGCAGCTTTCCGGGACAGGGCTACTCACCCCTCCACTTT. This sequence encodes CASSFPGQGYSPLHF.

The V call is TRBV7-2, the J call TRBJ1-2; 9 positions match TRBD1. V trimming: 3 bases; J trimming: 4 bases; junction bases outside the gene matches: 9. The CDR3 runs to 16 residues. Germline-derived CDR1 and CDR2 are SGHTA and FQGNSA. CDR3 amino acids: CASSFLTGGWVYGYTF. CDR3 DNA: TGTGCCAGCAGCTTCTTGACAGGGGGTTGGGTCTATGGCTACACCTTC.

This clone was recorded a few times. CDR3 region: CASSGGSGNTIYF. The CDR3 DNA follows: TGCGCCAGCAGCGGGGGCTCTGGAAACACCATATATTTT. V usage is TRBV10-1 and J usage is TRBJ1-3, with D perhaps TRBD1 (5 bases). The CDR3 consists of 13 residues. Germline V lookup: CDR1 WNHNN, CDR2 SYGVQD (reference sequence). The germline V and J ends were trimmed by 6 bases and 0 bases, with 6 bases remaining between them.

V usage is TRBV9 and J usage is TRBJ2-3; TRBD1 aligns across 12 bases. The CDR3 totals 20 residues. V gave up 2 bases and J gave up 7 bases; unmatched junction bases: 20. The V gene's germline CDR1 is SGDLS and CDR2 YYNGEE. Here the CDR3 reads CASSVTPRDRGRWESNTQYF. The CDR3 DNA reads TGTGCCAGCAGCGTGACCCCCCGGGACAGGGGGCGATGGGAGTCAAATACGCAGTATTTT.

The J gene is TRBJ1-5, the V gene TRBV27; TRBD1 matches 7 bases. CDR1 and CDR2 (germline): MNHEY, SMNVEV (reference sequence). Unmatched junction bases numbered 9, after V lost 6 bases and J lost 4 bases. This CDR3 contains 15 residues. CDR3 coding DNA: TGTGCCAGCAGGGACCACAGGGGACCGAATCAGCCCCAGCATTTT. Its translation is CASRDHRGPNQPQHF.